This is a list of T cell receptor beta chains from one sample in a study of CD8+ T cells in alopecia areata. TCRdb keeps only in-frame clones here, not all; method: immunoSEQ multiplex PCR. The table records 95,000 to 110,000 clones, roughly 50% of them present only once. Input material: CD4+ T cells sorted from blood. The receptors stem from a human donor in good health. The CDR3 runs from the conserved cysteine through the conserved F or W. Each record gives: D gene, J gene, V gene, clone size, CDR3 length, CDR3 DNA, CDR3 protein. D genes are given only for firm matches. The size entry is marked missing in some rows and otherwise reads once, few, many or a size class.

>-|TRBJ1-2|TRBV6-1|few|13
TGTGCCAGCAGACCCTGGGAGGGACCTGGCTACACCTTC
CASRPWEGPGYTF
>-|TRBJ2-7|TRBV29-1|-|13
TGCAGCGTTGAAGGCGCCAGGTCCTACGAGCAGTACTTC
CSVEGARSYEQYF
>-|TRBJ2-7|TRBV6-6|-|13
TGTGCCAGCAGTGTGTCCGTCGCCGGGGAGCAGTACTTC
CASSVSVAGEQYF
>TRBD1|TRBJ2-7|TRBV2|-|13
TGTGCCAGCAGCCGGACAGGGGGCTACGAGCAGTACTTC
CASSRTGGYEQYF
>TRBD1|TRBJ1-2|TRBV29-1|once|14
TGCAGCGTCGCAGGACAGGGTGACAGCTATGGCTACACCTTC
CSVAGQGDSYGYTF
>TRBD2|TRBJ2-2|TRBV5-1|-|16
TGCGCCAGCAGCTTGGGGACTAGCGGGTACGCCGGGGAGCTGTTTTTT
CASSLGTSGYAGELFF
>TRBD1|TRBJ2-1|TRBV29-1|few|14
TGCAGCGCTGGGGTAGACAGGGGCGGCAATGAGCAGTTCTTC
CSAGVDRGGNEQFF
>TRBD2|TRBJ2-5|TRBV11-2|-|20
TGTGCCAGCAGCTTAGAGTCCCGGGCGCGGAGCGGGGGGGGCCGGGAGACCCAGTACTTC
CASSLESRARSGGGRETQYF
>TRBD2|TRBJ2-1|TRBV29-1|-|14
TGCAGCGCCACACTAGCGGGGGGGAGCGGCGAGCAGTTCTTC
CSATLAGGSGEQFF
>TRBD2|TRBJ2-7|TRBV29-1|-|15
TGCAGCGTTGCGGTAGCGGGTTCTAGCTCCTACGAGCAGTACTTC
CSVAVAGSSSYEQYF
>-|TRBJ2-5|TRBV7-2|-|16
TGTGCCAGCAGCCAAGGATGGATGGGGCTGGGGGAGACCCAGTACTTC
CASSQGWMGLGETQYF
>-|TRBJ2-2|TRBV7-6|-|14
TGTGCCAGCAGCATGGGGACTCTTCCCGGGGAGCTGTTTTTT
CASSMGTLPGELFF
>TRBD1|TRBJ2-7|TRBV29-1|-|13
TGCAGCGTTGACGGGACAGGGGGCTACGAGCAGTACTTC
CSVDGTGGYEQYF
>-|TRBJ2-7|TRBV4-3|-|15
TGCGCCAGCAGCCAAGATCAAGACAGCGTCTACGAGCAGTACTTC
CASSQDQDSVYEQYF
>-|TRBJ2-1|TRBV19|few|13
TGTGCCAGAATACTCGAACTGTACAATGAGCAGTTCTTC
CARILELYNEQFF
>-|TRBJ2-7|TRBV5-1|-|15
TGCGCCAGCAGCTTGATTGGTGCGGGAACCTACGAGCAGTACTTC
CASSLIGAGTYEQYF
>TRBD2|TRBJ2-2|TRBV5-1|once|15
TGCGCCAGCAGCGCCGGGACTAGCGTCACCGGGGAGCTGTTTTTT
CASSAGTSVTGELFF
>-|TRBJ2-4|TRBV5-6|-|15
TGTGCCAGCAGCTCCCCGTCCCTTGGGGAAAACATTCAGTACTTC
CASSSPSLGENIQYF
>TRBD1|TRBJ1-6|TRBV6-5|-|16
TGTGCCAGCAGTTACTCAGTGACAGGGGGTGATTCACCCCTCCACTTT
CASSYSVTGGDSPLHF
>-|TRBJ1-6|TRBV4-1|-|18
TGCGCCAGCAGCCAAGAGGTACCAGGGGCAAGTTTCGATTCACCCCTCCACTTT
CASSQEVPGASFDSPLHF
>-|TRBJ1-1|TRBV28|few|11
TGTGCCAGCTCCAGGGGCACTGAAGCTTTCTTT
CASSRGTEAFF
>-|TRBJ2-5|TRBV29-1|-|13
TGCAGCGTTGCCGCGCAGCTACAAGAGACCCAGTACTTC
CSVAAQLQETQYF
>-|TRBJ1-5|TRBV29-1|-|13
TGCAGCGTCGTGGACACCGAAGGAGAGCCCCAGCATTTT
CSVVDTEGEPQHF
>-|TRBJ1-6|TRBV29-1|few|13
TGCAGCGTTCGGGAGGGGTTAAATTCACCCCTCCACTTT
CSVREGLNSPLHF
>-|TRBJ1-2|TRBV30|-|12
TGTGCCTGGGCCCCCACTAACTATGGCTACACCTTC
CAWAPTNYGYTF
>TRBD1|TRBJ1-1|TRBV29-1|few|12
TGCAGCGCAGGGGGGCTGAACACTGAAGCTTTCTTT
CSAGGLNTEAFF
>-|TRBJ2-5|TRBV6-5|few|14
TGTGCCAGCGCCCTGGCGGGGGCAATGGAGACCCAGTACTTC
CASALAGAMETQYF
>TRBD2|TRBJ2-4|TRBV7-2|-|16
TGTGCCAGCAGCACCGGGACTAGCGGGACCAAAAACATTCAGTACTTC
CASSTGTSGTKNIQYF
>-|TRBJ2-1|TRBV7-2|once|15
TGTGCCAGCAGCTTAGTACAGGGACGGCGCGATGAGCAGTTCTTC
CASSLVQGRRDEQFF
>-|TRBJ1-6|TRBV23-1|-|19
TGCGCCAGCAAGTCCGAATGGGACACCCGGGGGGGACGAAATTCACCCCTCCACTTT
CASKSEWDTRGGRNSPLHF
>-|TRBJ2-5|TRBV29-1|once|13
TGCAGCGTTGAACTACGGGGGCTGGAGACCCAGTACTTC
CSVELRGLETQYF
>TRBD1|TRBJ1-3|TRBV5-1|few|14
TGCGCCAGCAGCCCACAGGGGGCGGGAAACACCATATATTTT
CASSPQGAGNTIYF
>-|TRBJ2-7|TRBV4-3|-|15
TGCGCCAGCAGCCGGGGAACAGGACGGACCTACGAGCAGTACTTC
CASSRGTGRTYEQYF
>-|TRBJ1-5|TRBV29-1|-|14
TGCAGCGTAACCACAGGGTCACGGAGTCAGCCCCAGCATTTT
CSVTTGSRSQPQHF
>-|TRBJ1-4|TRBV5-6|-|14
TGTGCCAGCAGCGATTATGCAACTAATGAAAAACTGTTTTTT
CASSDYATNEKLFF
>-|TRBJ2-7|TRBV29-1|few|13
TGCAGCGTTGAGGGTCTATCGATGGGGGAGCAGTACTTC
CSVEGLSMGEQYF
>-|TRBJ2-1|TRBV30|-|13
TGTGCCTGGAGCAGGGGGGCGTACAATGAGCAGTTCTTC
CAWSRGAYNEQFF
>-|TRBJ1-1|TRBV5-6|once|14
TGTGCCAGCAGCTTGCAGGGCGGGGACACTGAAGCTTTCTTT
CASSLQGGDTEAFF
>TRBD2|TRBJ2-1|TRBV19|-|17
TGTGCCAGTAGTATACTAGCGGGACCTTTCTCCTACAATGAGCAGTTCTTC
CASSILAGPFSYNEQFF
>TRBD1|TRBJ2-7|TRBV11-2|once|14
TGTGCCAGCAGCTTGGGACAGGGGGTCTACGAGCAGTACTTC
CASSLGQGVYEQYF
>-|TRBJ1-1|TRBV29-1|-|14
TGCAGCGTTGCTCCCTTGATCAGGAGAAATGAAGCTTTCTTT
CSVAPLIRRNEAFF
>-|TRBJ2-5|TRBV6-5|-|15
TGTGCCAGCAGTTACTTTGGGACTCCCGAAGAGACCCAGTACTTC
CASSYFGTPEETQYF
>TRBD1|TRBJ1-4|TRBV15|-|15
TGTGCCACCAGCAAGAGGGACAGGGAAAAGGAAAAACTGTTTTTT
CATSKRDREKEKLFF
>TRBD1|TRBJ1-6|TRBV6-5|-|15
TGTGCCAGCAGTTCCCACAGGGGTCCCAATTCACCCCTCCACTTT
CASSSHRGPNSPLHF
>TRBD1|TRBJ1-1|TRBV5-4|-|19
TGTGCCAGCAGCTCCGAGGGGGCAGGGGGCCTTGGGGTGAACACTGAAGCTTTCTTT
CASSSEGAGGLGVNTEAFF
>TRBD1|TRBJ1-2|TRBV30|-|16
TGTGCCTGGAGGGCCCTCCGGGACAGGGGCCTCTATGGCTACACCTTC
CAWRALRDRGLYGYTF
>-|TRBJ2-1|TRBV7-9|-|11
TGTGCCAGCAGCTTGGGCAATGAGCAGTTCTTC
CASSLGNEQFF
>-|TRBJ2-3|TRBV29-1|few|9
TGCAGCGTCGAACCACAGCAGTATTTT
CSVEPQQYF
>-|TRBJ2-7|TRBV29-1|-|13
TGCAGCGTTGCGCGGGCGGGCTCCTACGAGCAGTACTTC
CSVARAGSYEQYF
>-|TRBJ2-3|TRBV7-9|-|14
TGTGCCAGCAGCTTAGAGGCTAGCACAGATACGCAGTATTTT
CASSLEASTDTQYF
>TRBD2|TRBJ2-6|TRBV4-3|-|16
TGCGCCAGCAGCCACGGGACTAACTCTGGGGCCAACGTCCTGACTTTC
CASSHGTNSGANVLTF
>-|TRBJ2-1|TRBV4-2|-|14
TGTGCCAGCAGCCAAGCGGGGCCCTACAATGAGCAGTTCTTC
CASSQAGPYNEQFF
>-|TRBJ1-4|TRBV6-5|-|15
TGTGCCAGCAGCCTTCCACAGGGATCTAATGAAAAACTGTTTTTT
CASSLPQGSNEKLFF
>-|TRBJ1-6|TRBV25-1|-|16
TGTGCCAGCAGTGGAGGCGTGGGGACCGTTAATTCACCCCTCCACTTT
CASSGGVGTVNSPLHF
>-|TRBJ1-6|TRBV28|few|14
TGTGCCAGCAGTACCCAGAGAACCAATTCACCCCTCCACTTT
CASSTQRTNSPLHF